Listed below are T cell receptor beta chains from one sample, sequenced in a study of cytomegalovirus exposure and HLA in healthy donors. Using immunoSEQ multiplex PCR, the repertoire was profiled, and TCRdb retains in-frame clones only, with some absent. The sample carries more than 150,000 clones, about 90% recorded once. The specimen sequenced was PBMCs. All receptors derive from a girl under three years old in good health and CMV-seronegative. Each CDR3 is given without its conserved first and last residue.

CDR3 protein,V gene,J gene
ASSLVVAGGRNEQF,TRBV5-1,TRBJ2-1
ASSLSPNEVYNEQF,TRBV27,TRBJ2-1
ASSLKGAGAGNTIY,TRBV6-5,TRBJ1-3
ASSLTVTYGYT,TRBV14,TRBJ1-2
ASRAGRGDTQY,TRBV2,TRBJ2-3
ASSFTEHDRANEQY,TRBV7-8,TRBJ2-7
ASSLGGRGLTNEKLF,TRBV5-1,TRBJ1-4
ASSVGYNEQF,TRBV6-1,TRBJ2-1
ASSPRFGVSTGELF,TRBV11-1,TRBJ2-2
ASSSSDMNTEAF,TRBV11-2,TRBJ1-1
AWSVDRPGLTEAF,TRBV30,TRBJ1-1
ASSNKRGLAGPDTQY,TRBV5-1,TRBJ2-3
ASSSGTYNEQF,TRBV5-6,TRBJ2-1
ASSLGWARETQY,TRBV7-2,TRBJ2-5
ASSQRSTVDYEQY,TRBV4-1,TRBJ2-7
SVVGESYNEQF,TRBV29-1,TRBJ2-1
SVGTGWNEKLF,TRBV29-1,TRBJ1-4
ASSQLTGAKNIQY,TRBV4-3,TRBJ2-4
ASRGQGDSYEQY,TRBV5-1,TRBJ2-7
ASSLAQGAAEAF,TRBV7-9,TRBJ1-1
ASSLTGFGRYEQY,TRBV11-1,TRBJ2-7
ASSLGRDTQY,TRBV7-2,TRBJ2-3
ASSQGVRGFGNEKLF,TRBV4-1,TRBJ1-4
SSTSMGETQY,TRBV7-9,TRBJ2-5
ASSAGQSNQPQH,TRBV9,TRBJ1-5
AWSEGGNTIY,TRBV30,TRBJ1-3
ASSPSTGELF,TRBV5-4,TRBJ2-2
ASSLGRDNSPLH,TRBV5-1,TRBJ1-6
AISEISANTGELF,TRBV10-3,TRBJ2-2
ASSLIPVNTEAF,TRBV27,TRBJ1-1
ATSRGRRGTGGYGYT,TRBV15,TRBJ1-2
ASSLRDIGPYEQY,TRBV4-3,TRBJ2-7
ASANTRGARVDTQY,TRBV11-2,TRBJ2-3
ASRRASGNEQF,TRBV6-1,TRBJ2-1
ASSQQGGGSYEQY,TRBV4-2,TRBJ2-7
ASSVDRVGYEQY,TRBV9,TRBJ2-7
ASSLKRHQYNEQF,TRBV5-4,TRBJ2-1
ASSLLAGGSKETQY,TRBV7-9,TRBJ2-5
ASSSVAGQETQY,TRBV7-9,TRBJ2-5
ASSQPGQKETQY,TRBV4-1,TRBJ2-5
ASSLDGGTGGAET,TRBV5-1,TRBJ1-2
ASSAFGGYT,TRBV2,TRBJ1-2
ASSQESALAGVRETQY,TRBV4-3,TRBJ2-5
ASSSLLAGGIDTQY,TRBV5-1,TRBJ2-3
ASSRDGQPSGNTIY,TRBV13,TRBJ1-3
ASSPSGTGKKLF,TRBV13,TRBJ1-4
ASKRGSSYNSPLH,TRBV27,TRBJ1-6
ASRLADSTDTQY,TRBV6-4,TRBJ2-3
ASSLRTRPQETQY,TRBV7-9,TRBJ2-5
AVRGTGLDEQY,TRBV10-3,TRBJ2-7
ASSRTGDEQY,TRBV7-9,TRBJ2-7
ASRRDGLRTDTQY,TRBV27,TRBJ2-3
ASKASRVNQPQH,TRBV19,TRBJ1-5
ASSFLPGPTYEQY,TRBV5-6,NA
ASSADRFEAF,TRBV2,TRBJ1-1
ATRGSGGTEAF,TRBV27,TRBJ1-1
ASSEGLPGQGNYGYT,TRBV6-1,TRBJ1-2
SVYGDRAGGGYGYT,TRBV29-1,TRBJ1-2